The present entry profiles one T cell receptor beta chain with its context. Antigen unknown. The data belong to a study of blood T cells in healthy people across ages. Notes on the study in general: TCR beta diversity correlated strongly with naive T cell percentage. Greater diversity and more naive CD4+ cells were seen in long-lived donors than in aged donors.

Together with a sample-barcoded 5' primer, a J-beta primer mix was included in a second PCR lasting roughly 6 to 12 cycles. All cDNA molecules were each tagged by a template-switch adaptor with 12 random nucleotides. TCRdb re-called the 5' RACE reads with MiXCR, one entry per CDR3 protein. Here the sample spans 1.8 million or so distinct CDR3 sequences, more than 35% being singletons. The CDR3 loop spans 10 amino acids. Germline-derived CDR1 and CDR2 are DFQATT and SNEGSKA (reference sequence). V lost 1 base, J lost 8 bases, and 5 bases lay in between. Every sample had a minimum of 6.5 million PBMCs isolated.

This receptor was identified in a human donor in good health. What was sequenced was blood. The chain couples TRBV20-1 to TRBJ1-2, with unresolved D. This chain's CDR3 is CSARVGGYTF. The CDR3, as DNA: TGCAGTGCTAGAGTAGGAGGCTACACCTTC.